Listed below are T cell receptor beta chains from one sample, sequenced in a study of beta chain features in type 1 diabetes. Profiled with immunoSEQ multiplex PCR; TCRdb holds only in-frame clones, not every one. Among 300,000 to 400,000 clones listed, around 12% were seen once. Material: naive CD4+ T cells from blood. The receptors were gathered from a man between 18 and 29 years old in good health. CDR3s leave out the opening cysteine and the closing phenylalanine or tryptophan. The D gene is left open where the match is weak.

V gene	J gene	D gene	CDR3 protein
TRBV14	TRBJ1-1	-	ASSTGLDTEAF
TRBV5-8	TRBJ2-7	TRBD1	ASSHWDREDYEQY
TRBV7-2	TRBJ2-6	TRBD1	ASSLSGTGSGANVLT
TRBV5-4	TRBJ2-3	-	ASSTESTDTQY
TRBV6-6	TRBJ2-3	-	ASSAQGAPLHTQY
TRBV9	TRBJ2-5	TRBD2	ASSSGLAGGSQETQY
TRBV5-4	TRBJ2-6	-	ASSPGFGSGANVLT
TRBV18	TRBJ2-5	-	ASSPHQAGTQY
TRBV30	TRBJ2-3	TRBD2	AWSSAGGQTDTQY
TRBV4-3	TRBJ2-1	-	ASSQGNRNLYNEQF
TRBV7-2	TRBJ2-1	TRBD1	ASSYRDRDNEQF
TRBV30	TRBJ2-7	TRBD1	AWSRWTGPYEQY
TRBV7-2	TRBJ1-5	TRBD1	ASSPGGGGYSNQPQH
TRBV23-1	TRBJ1-2	TRBD1	ASSHPHDRAFNYGYT
TRBV19	TRBJ2-7	TRBD1	ASSTGQGVYEQY
TRBV6-1	TRBJ1-2	-	ASRKPGETYGYT
TRBV7-9	TRBJ1-2	-	ASSFYRAGGYT
TRBV5-1	TRBJ2-7	-	ASSPTDSYEQY
TRBV5-1	TRBJ2-3	-	ASSSWDLSLTQY
TRBV18	TRBJ2-6	TRBD1	ASSPLQGAYSSSGANVLT
TRBV7-9	TRBJ1-2	TRBD1	ASSSLTGVIGYT
TRBV30	TRBJ2-7	-	AWSRQVDEQY
TRBV30	TRBJ2-2	-	ASPRASVITGELF
TRBV9	TRBJ2-2	TRBD1	ASSPQTGRPGELF
TRBV11-2	TRBJ2-5	-	ASSLGAETQY
TRBV7-9	TRBJ1-5	TRBD1	ASSLEVPGQRNQPQH
TRBV29-1	TRBJ2-3	-	SSEEGALDTQY
TRBV28	TRBJ1-2	-	ATGSGARNYGYT
TRBV4-3	TRBJ2-1	-	ASSGRGASYNEQF
TRBV5-4	TRBJ1-1	-	ASSPFNSNTEAF
TRBV4-2	TRBJ1-2	-	ASSQLEGSGYT
TRBV2	TRBJ2-1	TRBD1	ASSRLRQGDYNEQF
TRBV7-2	TRBJ1-4	-	ASSLGGYNEKLF
TRBV7-2	TRBJ1-2	TRBD1	ASSLSSTTGVYGYT
TRBV19	TRBJ2-1	-	ASSSTGFNEQF
TRBV4-2	TRBJ1-1	-	ASSQRTTRAF
TRBV9	TRBJ2-1	TRBD2	ASSATSGFYNEQF
TRBV18	TRBJ2-7	-	ASSPRQAEQY
TRBV29-1	TRBJ2-3	-	SVEGFGRGTQY
TRBV4-3	TRBJ2-1	-	ASSQAQGTYNEQF
TRBV18	TRBJ2-1	-	ASSPLTERDEQF
TRBV28	TRBJ2-3	-	ASTGGADTQY
TRBV11-3	TRBJ1-5	-	ASSPVPTALNQPQH
TRBV18	TRBJ1-1	-	ASSPLTDSHTEAF
TRBV7-9	TRBJ2-2	-	ASSPGTHTGELF
TRBV30	TRBJ1-6	-	AWSPLLDNSPLH
TRBV30	TRBJ2-1	-	AWSPAVYNEQF
TRBV30	TRBJ2-1	TRBD2	AWSVLGLADYNEQF
TRBV28	TRBJ2-1	TRBD2	ASSLSGLAYNEQF
TRBV5-1	TRBJ2-5	-	ASSWLPAGTQY
TRBV7-3	TRBJ2-2	-	ASSLTIGTGELF
TRBV6-5	TRBJ2-3	-	ASSYGGSQSSDTQY
TRBV7-2	TRBJ2-2	-	ASSFYRGSGELF
TRBV7-9	TRBJ2-2	-	ASRTRVSNTGELF